One sample yielded the 13 T cell receptor beta chains listed below, sequenced in a study of shared clonotypes between healthy human individuals. The repertoire was sequenced with immunoSEQ multiplex PCR; TCRdb's copy has only in-frame clones and lacks some. The sample has 300,000 to 350,000 clones; 73% are singletons. The sample comprised memory CD4+ T cells sorted from blood. The subset: CD45RA-negative fraction. The source of these receptors is a man aged 25 to 40 in good health.

This clone was seen only a few times. The V and J genes are TRBV28 and TRBJ1-5, with a possible D match to TRBD1 (5 bases). Per germline, CDR1 MDHEN and CDR2 SYDVKM. This CDR3 has 16 residues. The ends were cut back, 7 bases at V and 1 base at J, with 17 bases in the middle. The CDR3 region has the DNA TGTGCCAGCAAGGACCGAGGGGAGAGGAGCAATCAGCCCCAGCATTTT. Translating it yields CASKDRGERSNQPQHF.

The V call is TRBV18, the J call TRBJ1-5; D is unclear. Germline CDR1 reads KGHSH; CDR2 reads LQKENI. This CDR3 is built from 16 residues. V was trimmed by 3 bases and J by 0 bases, leaving 12 bases between them. The CDR3 is CASSPNVESSNQPQHF. The CDR3 region has the DNA TGTGCCAGCTCACCCAATGTTGAGAGTAGCAATCAGCCCCAGCATTTT. Supplemented by reference TRBV18 and TRBJ1-5, the full variable domain reads NAGVMQNPRHLVRRRGQEARLRCSPMKGHSHVYWYRQLPEEGLKFMVYLQKENIIDESGMPKERFSAEFPKEGPSILRIQQVVRGDSAAYFCASSPNVESSNQPQHFGDGTRLSIL.

CDR3 sequence: CARTPIGTTDTQYF. In DNA, the CDR3 is TGTGCCAGAACCCCTATCGGGACCACAGATACGCAGTATTTT. V is TRBV5-3 and J is TRBJ2-3; D is perhaps TRBD1 or TRBD2 (5 bases each). TRBV5-3 is filed as an ORF, its function uncertain. The CDR3 totals 14 residues. Trimming removed 6 bases at V and 2 bases at J, with 13 bases between.

This clone was recorded at least ten times. This sample also contains other DNA sequences that code for the same CDR3. This chain joins TRBV29-1 and TRBJ1-1, with a possible D match to TRBD1 (5 bases). The V and J ends lost 1 base and 1 base respectively, with 7 bases between them. Germline-derived CDR1 and CDR2 are SQVTM and ANQGSEA. The CDR3 runs to 13 residues. The CDR3 sequence is CSVEGGGNTEAFF. DNA for the CDR3: TGCAGCGTTGAAGGTGGGGGGAACACTGAAGCTTTCTTT.

Points on this clone: The junction and the germline gene differ at one end; a read error may be behind it. V and J are TRBV11-2 and TRBJ2-1; D is ambiguous. The germline V gene encodes CDR1 SGHAT and CDR2 FQNNGV. The CDR3 runs to 13 residues. CDR3 amino acids: CASSLETSTQPLF. DNA of the CDR3: TGTGCCAGCAGCTTAGAGACGAGCACGCAGCCCCTCTTC. The full variable domain, rest sourced from reference TRBV11-2 and TRBJ2-1, is EAGVAQSPRYKIIEKRQSVAFWCNPISGHATLYWYQQILGQGPKLLIQFQNNGVVDDSQLPKDRFSAERLKGVDSTLKIQPAKLEDSAVYLCASSLETSTQPLFGPGTRLTVL.

The chain recombines TRBV14 with TRBJ2-3, with D tentatively TRBD1 or TRBD2 (5 bases each). Germline V gives CDR1 SGHDN, CDR2 FVKESK. This CDR3 comprises 16 residues. The germline V and J ends were trimmed by 2 bases and 8 bases, with 20 bases remaining between them. The CDR3 sequence: CASSQYTGTPSGTQYF. The CDR3 DNA follows: TGTGCCAGCAGCCAATATACCGGGACCCCGTCGGGTACGCAGTATTTT. Together with reference TRBV14 and TRBJ2-3, the CDR3 gives the full variable domain: EAGVTQFPSHSVIEKGQTVTLRCDPISGHDNLYWYRRVMGKEIKFLLHFVKESKQDESGMPNNRFLAERTGGTYSTLKVQPAELEDSGVYFCASSQYTGTPSGTQYFGPGTRLTVL.

V gene TRBV18 combines with J gene TRBJ2-2; TRBD2 matches 7 bases. This CDR3 has 16 residues. CDR1 is KGHSH and CDR2 is LQKENI in the germline V gene. The V gene end was trimmed by 2 bases and the J gene end by 4 bases; junction bases not matched to a gene: 7. CDR3 sequence reads: CASSPYRGGPTGELFF. In DNA, the CDR3 is TGTGCCAGCTCACCATACCGGGGAGGGCCCACCGGGGAGCTGTTTTTT.

The rearrangement joins TRBV28 to TRBJ2-5; 8 bases agree with TRBD2. This CDR3 contains 14 residues. Per the germline V gene, CDR1 is MDHEN and CDR2 is SYDVKM. V lost 5 bases to trimming and J lost 6 bases; unmatched junction nucleotides: 8. This chain's CDR3 is CASSGPRGGQTQYF. In DNA form, the CDR3 reads TGTGCCAGCAGTGGCCCCCGGGGGGGTCAGACCCAGTACTTC.

The chain recombines TRBV5-1 with TRBJ2-1; 8 bases are shared with TRBD2. V shed 7 bases and J 9 bases; nucleotides not matched to a gene: 3. Germline lookup yields CDR1 SGHRS and CDR2 YFSETQ. The CDR3 covers 11 residues. CDR3 DNA: TGCGCCAGCGGAGCGGGAGTTGAGCAGTTCTTC. Protein product: CASGAGVEQFF.

The chain employs TRBV10-2 and TRBJ2-5, with D maybe TRBD2 (5 bases). V was clipped by 8 bases and J by 5 bases, with 12 bases between them. CDR3 size: 12 residues. The germline V gene encodes CDR1 WSHSY and CDR2 SAAADI. CDR3 region: CASAGDGETQYF. CDR3 DNA: TGCGCCAGCGCGGGTGATGGGGAGACCCAGTACTTC.

The chain uses TRBV6-1 and TRBJ1-1; 7 bases align to TRBD1. The CDR3 consists of 13 residues. With 8 bases clipped from V and 0 bases from J, the junction kept 3 bases outside the gene matches. CDR1 and CDR2 from the germline V gene are MNHNS and SASEGT. DNA for the CDR3: TGTGCCAGCTTCAGGGGGTTGAACACTGAAGCTTTCTTT. Amino acid sequence: CASFRGLNTEAFF.

The sample holds one count of this clone. The chain couples TRBV6-1 to TRBJ1-2, with D uncertain. Trimming cost V 10 bases and J 12 bases, with 18 bases left between them. There are 11 residues in the CDR3. Germline V gene lookup returns CDR1 MNHNS and CDR2 SASEGT. CDR3 DNA sequence: TGTGCCACACGAGGGCAGTTGGGCCACACCTTC. This gives the protein CATRGQLGHTF.

The V and J genes are TRBV7-2 and TRBJ1-6; 10 nucleotides agree with TRBD1. Germline trimming cut 5 bases from V and 7 bases from J; bases unmatched to any gene: 8. This CDR3 has 16 amino acids. Germline-derived CDR1 and CDR2 are SGHTA and FQGNSA. CDR3 in amino acids: CASSPRQGASNSPLHF. The CDR3 coding sequence is TGTGCCAGCAGCCCAAGACAGGGGGCTAGCAATTCACCCCTCCACTTT.